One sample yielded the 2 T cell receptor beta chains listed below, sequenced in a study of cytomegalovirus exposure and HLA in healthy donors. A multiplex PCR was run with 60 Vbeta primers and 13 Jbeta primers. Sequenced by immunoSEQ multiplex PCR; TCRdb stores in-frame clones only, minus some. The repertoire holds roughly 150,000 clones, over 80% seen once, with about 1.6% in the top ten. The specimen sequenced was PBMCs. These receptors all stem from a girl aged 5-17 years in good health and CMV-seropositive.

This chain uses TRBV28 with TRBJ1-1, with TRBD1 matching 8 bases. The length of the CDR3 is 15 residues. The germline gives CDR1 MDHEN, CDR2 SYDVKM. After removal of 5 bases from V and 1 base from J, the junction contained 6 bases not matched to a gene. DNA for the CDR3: TGTGCCAGCAGTCCGCAGGACAGGGCGAACACTGAAGCTTTCTTT. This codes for CASSPQDRANTEAFF.

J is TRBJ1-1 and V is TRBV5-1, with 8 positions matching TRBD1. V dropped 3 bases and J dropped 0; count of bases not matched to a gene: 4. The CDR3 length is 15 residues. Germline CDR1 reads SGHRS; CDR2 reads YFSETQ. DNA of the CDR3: TGCGCCAGCAGCTCTGAGACAGGGGTGAACACTGAAGCTTTCTTT. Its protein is CASSSETGVNTEAFF.